The 14 T cell receptor beta chains given below trace back to one sample, sequenced in a study of blood T cell repertoires in COVID-19. Produced via immunoSEQ multiplex PCR; TCRdb's table is partial and in-frame only. The sample carries about 87,000 clones, roughly 87% recorded once. Sequencing input: peripheral blood. The source of these receptors is a woman of 80 years or more with active COVID-19.

V gene TRBV24-1 combines with J gene TRBJ2-7; possibly TRBD2 for D (5 bases). Trimming shortened V by 5 bases and J by 5 bases, and 6 bases separated the two germline ends. CDR1 is KGHDR, CDR2 SFDVKD, per germline. This CDR3 comprises 11 residues. The CDR3 DNA is TGTGCCACCAGTGGAGGGAACGAGCAGTACTTC. The encoded protein is CATSGGNEQYF.

V gene TRBV4-3 combines with J gene TRBJ2-3; 10 nucleotides line up with TRBD1. V lost 4 bases to trimming and J lost 2 bases; unmatched junction nucleotides: 3. The CDR3 is 15 amino acids. Germline CDR1 is LGHNA and CDR2 is YSLEER. The CDR3 is CASSPGQGFTDTQYF. The CDR3 nucleotides are TGCGCCAGCAGCCCGGGACAGGGGTTCACAGATACGCAGTATTTT.

This clone was recorded once. The chain couples TRBV9 to TRBJ2-3; no definite D call. Per the germline V gene, CDR1 is SGDLS and CDR2 is YYNGEE. The CDR3 extends over 15 amino acids. Trimming cost V 4 bases and J 2 bases, with 14 bases left between them. The CDR3 bases are TGTGCCAGCAGCCGACTTTGGCTTAACACAGATACGCAGTATTTT. This codes for CASSRLWLNTDTQYF.

The J gene is TRBJ2-1, the V gene TRBV28, with TRBD2 identical over 13 bases. The CDR3 loop spans 16 amino acids. In germline, CDR1 is MDHEN, CDR2 SYDVKM. The V segment lost 5 bases and the J segment 9 bases; nucleotides outside the gene matches: 10. In nucleotides, the CDR3 is TGTGCCAGCAGTACACACGGGACTAGCGGGAAGGGTGAGCAGTTCTTC. The encoded protein is CASSTHGTSGKGEQFF. Full variable domain (remainder filled in from reference TRBV28 and TRBJ2-1): DVKVTQSSRYLVKRTGEKVFLECVQDMDHENMFWYRQDPGLGLRLIYFSYDVKMKEKGDIPEGYSVSREKKERFSLILESASTNQTSMYLCASSTHGTSGKGEQFFGPGTRLTVL.

This chain links TRBV3-1 (or the pseudogene TRBV3-2) with TRBJ2-4; 7 nucleotides match TRBD2. The CDR3 runs to 13 residues. Germline trimming cut 3 bases from V and 9 bases from J; bases unmatched to any gene: 5. Germline CDR1 reads LGHDT; CDR2 reads YNNKEL (reference sequence). CDR3 in amino acids: CASSHLGGSIQYF. Written as DNA, the CDR3 is TGTGCCAGCAGCCACCTGGGGGGGAGCATTCAGTACTTC.

The J gene is TRBJ2-3, the V gene TRBV19; 10 nucleotides agree with TRBD1. Trimming removed 4 bases from V and 8 bases from J; junction bases left unmatched: 12. This CDR3 has 16 amino acids. From germline, CDR1 is LNHDA and CDR2 SQIVND (reference sequence). The CDR3 sequence is CASSTHGTGEQGTQYF. As DNA, the CDR3 is TGTGCCAGTAGTACCCACGGGACAGGGGAACAAGGTACGCAGTATTTT.

V is TRBV10-1 and J is TRBJ2-7; 9 nucleotides line up with TRBD1. V lost 7 bases and J lost 0; bases outside the gene matches: 10. The CDR3 is 16 residues long. Germline values: CDR1 WNHNN, CDR2 SYGVQD (reference sequence). CDR3 in DNA: TGCGCCAGCACTCGACAGGGGGGCCCGTTCTCCTACGAGCAGTACTTC. Translated: CASTRQGGPFSYEQYF.

This chain joins TRBV5-4 and TRBJ1-1; D perhaps matches TRBD1 (5 bases). The CDR3 loop spans 13 amino acids. Trimming removed 0 bases at V and 11 bases at J, with 14 bases between. CDR1 and CDR2 from the germline V gene are SGHNT and YYREEE (reference sequence). This CDR3 is CASSLAGWKEAFF. As DNA, the CDR3 is TGTGCCAGCAGCTTGGCAGGGTGGAAAGAGGCTTTCTTT. Full variable domain (missing parts from reference TRBV5-4 and TRBJ1-1): ETGVTQSPTHLIKTRGQQVTLRCSSQSGHNTVSWYQQALGQGPQFIFQYYREEENGRGNFPPRFSGLQFPNYSSELNVNALELDDSALYLCASSLAGWKEAFFGQGTRLTVV.

This clone has just one count. The chain couples TRBV12-3 or TRBV12-4 to TRBJ1-1; unclear D gene. This CDR3 region has 12 residues. V dropped 6 bases and J dropped 11 bases, with 16 bases sitting between them. CDR3 DNA sequence: TGTGCCAGCAGCCTCGACACGGGATCCGCTTTCTTT. Residues: CASSLDTGSAFF.

This sequence joins TRBV5-4 and TRBJ2-3; TRBD1 matches at 10 bases. Germline CDR1 and CDR2: SGHNT and YYREEE (reference sequence). V dropped 5 bases and J dropped 1; count of bases not matched to a gene: 7. The CDR3 covers 16 residues. The CDR3 here is CASRGDRGLGTDTQYF. The CDR3 coding sequence is TGTGCCAGCAGGGGGGACAGGGGTTTGGGCACAGATACGCAGTATTTT.

This chain uses TRBV20-1 with TRBJ2-7; no clear D gene. The CDR3 sequence is 11 residues long. CDR1 DFQATT and CDR2 SNEGSKA come from the germline V gene (reference sequence). Trimming took 4 bases from V and 3 from J, leaving 7 bases between them. The CDR3: CSATLNYEQYF. CDR3 bases: TGCAGTGCTACTCTAAACTACGAGCAGTACTTC.

This clone showed up just once. The J gene is TRBJ1-1, the V gene TRBV28; D remains unclear. The V end lost 3 bases, the J end lost 4 bases, and 6 bases lay between the germline ends. This CDR3 is 12 amino acids long. CDR1 and CDR2 from the germline V gene are MDHEN and SYDVKM. In nucleotides, the CDR3 is TGTGCCAGCAGTTTCCGGAGCACTGAAGCTTTCTTT. The encoded protein is CASSFRSTEAFF.

This clone was recorded a few times. Other DNA sequences in the sample encode the same CDR3. V is TRBV7-2 and J is TRBJ2-7; no clear D gene. The CDR3 extends over 11 amino acids. Germline V CDR1 and CDR2: SGHTA, FQGNSA. V was shortened by 5 bases and J by 4 bases, with 6 bases between the two germline ends. The CDR3 DNA reads as TGTGCCAGCAGCCGCGAATACGAGCAGTACTTC. It codes for CASSREYEQYF.

The chain carries TRBV9 and TRBJ2-3; D not resolved. V dropped 1 base and J dropped 4 bases, with 13 bases sitting between them. The CDR3 sequence is 15 residues long. Germline V CDR1 and CDR2: SGDLS, YYNGEE. CDR3 sequence: CASSVKAPGADTQYF. The CDR3 DNA follows: TGTGCCAGCAGCGTAAAAGCCCCAGGTGCAGATACGCAGTATTTT.